A selection of T cell receptor beta chains follows, all from one sample in a study of blood T cells in healthy people across ages. TCRdb re-derived calls from the 5' RACE reads in MiXCR, one entry per CDR3 protein. This table holds some 1.5 million distinct CDR3 sequences, under 30% found once. Sequencing was performed on blood. Source of these receptors: a woman aged 25-40 years in good health. Each CDR3 is given with its conserved first and last residue. A D gene is named only where the DNA matches it firmly. Expanded clones are given a class, and other clones once, few, many or no size at all.

CDR3 length | D gene | J gene | clone size | V gene | CDR3 DNA | CDR3 protein
16 | . | TRBJ2-1 | few | TRBV4-3 | TGCGCCAGCAGCCAAAGCGGAGACCGTGGGTGGGATGAGCAGTTCTTC | CASSQSGDRGWDEQFF
13 | . | TRBJ1-2 | many | TRBV29-1 | TGCAGCGCTCGAGAGGGAGGGGCCGGTGTCTACACCTTC | CSAREGGAGVYTF
16 | . | TRBJ1-5 | . | TRBV5-6 | TGTGCCAGCAGCTCCTACCGCCTGGACACCAATCAGCCCCAGCATTTT | CASSSYRLDTNQPQHF
15 | . | TRBJ2-3 | once | TRBV7-9 | TGTGCCAGCAGCTTAAATGGAGAGAACACAGATACGCAGTATTTT | CASSLNGENTDTQYF
17 | TRBD2 | TRBJ2-1 | . | TRBV7-3 | TGTGCCAGCAGCTCATCCCAGCGGGGGGGCCTCAACAATGAGCAGTTCTTC | CASSSSQRGGLNNEQFF
13 | . | TRBJ2-7 | few | TRBV12-3/TRBV12-4 | TGTGCCAGCAGTTGGACTCCCCTGGGCGAGCAGTACTTC | CASSWTPLGEQYF
14 | . | TRBJ2-7 | . | TRBV12-3/TRBV12-4 | TGTGCCAGCACCCAGGGTGCGGGGCCTTACGAGCAGTACTTC | CASTQGAGPYEQYF
15 | TRBD2 | TRBJ2-1 | . | TRBV11-2 | TGTGCCAGCAGCTTAGTCGGGGGGGGATTGAATGAGCAGTTCTTC | CASSLVGGGLNEQFF
15 | . | TRBJ2-7 | . | TRBV28 | TGTGCCGGCAGCCTCACTGTGGGGGGATCCTACGAGCAGTACTTC | CAGSLTVGGSYEQYF
16 | . | TRBJ2-5 | . | TRBV3-1 | TGTGCCAGCAGCCAAGAGCCCGGACTGCGAGAAGAGACCCAGTACTTC | CASSQEPGLREETQYF
16 | . | TRBJ2-5 | . | TRBV4-2 | TGTGCCAGCAGCCAAGATGGGGGGGGCGACGGGGAGACCCAGTACTTC | CASSQDGGGDGETQYF
15 | . | TRBJ2-4 | many | TRBV18 | TGTGCCAGCTCACCACCGGGGACTTCTAAAAACATTCAGTACTTC | CASSPPGTSKNIQYF
15 | . | TRBJ1-2 | . | TRBV4-1 | TGCGCCAGCAGCCAAGTGGTCCCGTTGGACGGTGGCTACACCTTC | CASSQVVPLDGGYTF
15 | TRBD1 | TRBJ2-3 | . | TRBV12-3/TRBV12-4 | TGTGCCAGCTGCCGGGACAGGGCGACGGCAGATGCGCAGTATTTT | CASCRDRATADAQYF
14 | TRBD1 | TRBJ2-5 | many | TRBV11-2 | TGTGCCAGCAGCACTGCGACAGGGCCAGAGACCCAGTACTTC | CASSTATGPETQYF
13 | TRBD1 | TRBJ1-2 | . | TRBV29-1 | TGCAGCGCCCCGACAGGGGTGGGGTGGGGCTACACCTTC | CSAPTGVGWGYTF
16 | TRBD2 | TRBJ2-1 | . | TRBV15 | TGTGCCACCAGCACTCGGACTAGCGGGAATACGAATGAGCAGTTCTTC | CATSTRTSGNTNEQFF
16 | TRBD1 | TRBJ2-7 | . | TRBV28 | TGTGCCAGCAGTCGAGCTGCGGGACAGGGGATATACGAGCAGTACTTC | CASSRAAGQGIYEQYF
11 | TRBD1 | TRBJ1-1 | . | TRBV6-2/TRBV6-3 | TGTGCCAGCATCCTGGACAGGGTGGCTTTCTTT | CASILDRVAFF
16 | . | TRBJ2-3 | many | TRBV5-8 | TGTGCCAGCAGCTTGGCCCTTCGAAATCCCGCAGATACGCAGTATTTT | CASSLALRNPADTQYF
16 | TRBD2 | TRBJ2-1 | few | TRBV3-1 | TGTGCCAGCAGCAATCTAGCGGGAGTTTCCTACAATGAGCAGTTCTTC | CASSNLAGVSYNEQFF
13 | TRBD1 | TRBJ2-1 | many | TRBV20-1 | TGCAGTGCTCCAGACAGGGGTTACAATGAGCAGTTCTTC | CSAPDRGYNEQFF
16 | . | TRBJ2-3 | . | TRBV5-1 | TGCGCCAGCAGGTCGGGACTGTCCTCGGGTGCAGATACGCAGTATTTT | CASRSGLSSGADTQYF
21 | TRBD2 | TRBJ2-1 | few | TRBV19 | TGTGCCAGTACATTGTCACTTGGACTAGCGGGAGGGCCTACGGCGTCGGATGAGCAGTTCTTC | CASTLSLGLAGGPTASDEQFF